Listed here are 18 T cell receptor beta chains from one sample, sequenced in a study of beta chain features in type 1 diabetes. What was sequenced were expressed TCRB transcripts, since all of the isolated RNA had been reverse transcribed. Clones were read by immunoSEQ multiplex PCR, and TCRdb kept only the in-frame ones, dropping some. The sample has 15,000 to 20,000 clones; about 50% are singletons. The specimen was stem cell memory CD4+ T cells from blood. All receptors come from a man aged 18 to 35 in good health.

The genes are TRBV7-9 and TRBJ2-7; tentative D call: TRBD1 (6 bases). The CDR3 sequence is 14 residues long. The V gene's germline CDR1 is SEHNR and CDR2 FQNEAQ (reference sequence). Trimming removed 8 bases from V and 7 bases from J, with 21 bases in between. The CDR3 sequence: CASSPKTGVWEQYF. The CDR3 DNA is TGTGCCAGCTCCCCTAAGACAGGAGTTTGGGAGCAGTACTTC.

This clone was observed a handful of times. This chain uses TRBV28 with TRBJ1-1, with TRBD1 matching over 7 bases. This CDR3 is 14 amino acids long. In germline, CDR1 is MDHEN, CDR2 SYDVKM. The V segment lost 10 bases and the J segment 1 base; nucleotides outside the gene matches: 9. CDR3: CATLVTGKNTEAFF. The CDR3 region has the DNA TGTGCCACCCTGGTGACAGGGAAGAACACTGAAGCTTTCTTT.

This clone showed up just a few times. J is TRBJ1-2 and V is TRBV5-1; D may be TRBD1 (5 bases). The germline CDR1 and CDR2 sequences are SGHRS and YFSETQ. The CDR3 loop spans 14 amino acids. Trimming shortened V by 4 bases and J by 4 bases, and 14 bases separated the two germline ends. In DNA, the CDR3 is TGCGCCAGCAGCCTAGGGGACTTACTCTATGGCTACACCTTC. It specifies CASSLGDLLYGYTF.

The chain links TRBV18 to TRBJ1-2, with a possible D match to TRBD1 (6 bases). Trimming stripped 0 bases from V and 7 bases from J, with 18 bases between. The V gene's germline CDR1 is KGHSH and CDR2 LQKENI. The CDR3 is made up of 16 amino acids. The CDR3 here is CASSPPSTRGQSGYTF. The CDR3, as DNA: TGTGCCAGCTCACCACCTTCAACGCGGGGGCAAAGTGGCTACACCTTC.

This clone was seen only a few times. The V gene is TRBV4-2, the J gene TRBJ2-7; 8 bases line up with TRBD1. Germline CDR1 and CDR2: LGHNA and YNFKEQ. Trimming took 1 base from V and 3 from J; bases not matched to a gene: 8. The CDR3 is 16 residues long. DNA of the CDR3: TGTGCCAGCAGCCAAGGCGCCACAGGGGGTATCTACGAGCAGTACTTC. This translates into CASSQGATGGIYEQYF.

This chain connects TRBV5-1 to TRBJ1-5, with TRBD1 as a possible D gene (5 bases). This CDR3 region has 16 residues. From germline, CDR1 is SGHRS and CDR2 YFSETQ. V shed 4 bases and J shed 0 bases, with 14 bases lying between them. CDR3 nucleotide sequence: TGCGCCAGCAGCCCGGGAGGGGTATTTAGCAATCAGCCCCAGCATTTT. Translated: CASSPGGVFSNQPQHF.

This clone was detected only a few times. The chain links TRBV7-9 to TRBJ1-4; D might be TRBD1 (5 bases). CDR1 is SEHNR and CDR2 is FQNEAQ in the germline V gene (reference sequence). Deletions cut 4 bases from V and 6 bases from J, with 12 bases between. The CDR3 is 14 amino acids. The CDR3 loop is CASSYFGADEKLFF. The DNA for the CDR3 is TGTGCCAGCAGCTATTTTGGGGCGGATGAAAAACTGTTTTTT.

This clone was detected only a few times. The chain couples TRBV10-3 to TRBJ2-2, with D possibly matching TRBD1 (5 bases). V lost 3 bases to trimming and J lost 7 bases, with 15 bases between them. Germline lookup yields CDR1 ENHRY and CDR2 SYGVKD. This CDR3 has 15 amino acids. The CDR3 region is CAISDKAGSVGELFF. The CDR3 DNA reads as TGTGCCATCAGTGATAAAGCAGGGTCGGTCGGGGAGCTGTTTTTT.

J is TRBJ2-2 and V is TRBV2; 10 bases agree with TRBD2. This CDR3 is 16 amino acids long. The V segment lost 5 bases and the J segment 10 bases; nucleotides outside the gene matches: 13. Germline V lookup: CDR1 SNHLY, CDR2 FYNNEI. In DNA, the CDR3 is TGTGCCAGCAGTCCCCTGGCTAGCGGGAGTGGGAAGGAGCTGTTTTTT. Its translation: CASSPLASGSGKELFF.

This clone was observed a few times. The V gene is TRBV7-2, the J gene TRBJ2-2; D uncertain. The germline V gene has CDR1 SGHTA and CDR2 FQGNSA. Trimming shortened V by 3 bases and J by 4 bases, and 9 bases separated the two germline ends. The CDR3 length is 14 residues. CDR3 region: CASSFLLTTGELFF. The CDR3 nucleotides are TGTGCCAGCAGCTTCCTACTTACCACCGGGGAGCTGTTTTTT.

The V gene is TRBV7-9, the J gene TRBJ2-7; the D gene is possibly TRBD1 (6 bases). Trimming pared 5 bases from V and 4 bases from J, leaving 21 bases between. The germline V gene has CDR1 SEHNR and CDR2 FQNEAQ (reference sequence). This CDR3 region has 16 residues. The CDR3 nucleotides read TGTGCCAGCAGCCAGACAGGAATGGGGGAATCTTACGAGCAGTACTTC. It codes for CASSQTGMGESYEQYF.

This chain joins TRBV6-4 and TRBJ2-1; TRBD1 might be the D (6 bases). The CDR3 covers 13 residues. CDR1 and CDR2 (germline): MRHNA, SNTAGT. V lost 5 bases to trimming and J lost 5 bases, with 10 bases between them. CDR3 coding DNA: TGTGCCAGCAGTTTGGACAGAAACAATGAGCAGTTCTTC. This gives the protein CASSLDRNNEQFF.

This chain connects TRBV18 to TRBJ2-3, with TRBD2 identical over 10 bases. Germline V lookup: CDR1 KGHSH, CDR2 LQKENI. The CDR3 has 15 residues. J was trimmed by 3 bases and V by 3 bases; bases with no gene match: 3. The CDR3 is CASSPLAGVTDTQYF. CDR3 sequence (DNA): TGTGCCAGCTCACCGCTAGCGGGAGTTACAGATACGCAGTATTTT.

The chain joins TRBV7-9 to TRBJ1-1; D gene ambiguous. Looked up from germline, CDR1 is SEHNR and CDR2 is FQNEAQ (reference sequence). V lost 5 bases and J 9 bases, leaving 13 bases between the germline ends. This CDR3 spans 12 amino acids. CDR3 amino acids: CASSPYPIQAFF. Written as DNA, the CDR3 is TGTGCCAGCAGCCCCTACCCCATTCAAGCTTTCTTT.

The chain has TRBV5-4 and TRBJ1-1; D gene unclear. The CDR3 consists of 14 residues. Germline V gene sequence: CDR1 SGHNT, CDR2 YYREEE (reference sequence). V dropped 0 bases and J dropped 1 base, with 7 bases sitting between them. The CDR3 DNA sequence: TGTGCCAGCAGCTTGGACAGCTCGAACACTGAAGCTTTCTTT. Protein sequence: CASSLDSSNTEAFF.

This clone was observed a few times. The J gene is TRBJ1-2, the V gene TRBV28; 7 nucleotides align to TRBD1. The J segment lost 7 bases and the V segment lost 5 bases, leaving 10 bases of the junction unmatched. The V gene's germline CDR1 is MDHEN and CDR2 SYDVKM. This CDR3 has 14 residues. The CDR3: CASSQGTDSSGYTF. CDR3 DNA: TGTGCCAGCAGTCAAGGGACAGACTCCAGTGGCTACACCTTC.

This sequence joins TRBV28 and TRBJ2-2; 13 bases align to TRBD2. With 5 bases clipped from V and 0 bases from J, the junction kept 12 bases outside the gene matches. The germline V gene has CDR1 MDHEN and CDR2 SYDVKM. The CDR3 sequence is 20 residues long. The CDR3 DNA reads TGTGCCAGCAGTCAATCTAGACTAGCGGGAGGCTCGCCGAACACCGGGGAGCTGTTTTTT. Amino acid sequence: CASSQSRLAGGSPNTGELFF. Looking up the rest from reference TRBV28 and TRBJ2-2 gives the full variable domain: DVKVTQSSRYLVKRTGEKVFLECVQDMDHENMFWYRQDPGLGLRLIYFSYDVKMKEKGDIPEGYSVSREKKERFSLILESASTNQTSMYLCASSQSRLAGGSPNTGELFFGEGSRLTVL.

This chain's CDR3 is CASSEYRGGDYNEQFF. For the CDR3, the DNA is TGTGCCAGCAGTGAATATAGGGGCGGGGATTACAATGAGCAGTTCTTC. The V call is TRBV25-1, the J call TRBJ2-1; tentatively, D is TRBD2 (6 bases). The CDR3 has 16 amino acids. Looked up from germline, CDR1 is MGHDK and CDR2 is SYGVNS. V lost 0 bases, J lost 4 bases, and 13 bases lay in between.